This TCR beta chain originates from a study of PD-1 blockade in classical Hodgkin lymphoma (dated by TCRdb to between 2020 and 2021). About the investigation overall: Nivolumab dosing was 3 mg/kg intravenously every 2 weeks, continuing until either disease progression or unacceptable toxicity. The study used CyTOF and TCR beta sequencing to define a peripheral blood immune signature of response to PD-1 blockade in classical Hodgkin lymphoma.

Genomic DNA was isolated using the Qiagen DNeasy kit from unsorted PBMCs as well as from negatively selected CD4+ and CD8+ fractions. Amplification of TCR beta CDR3 regions was done by immunoSEQ multiplex PCR with primers that anneal to V and J segments. Amplification bias was minimized using a synthetic immune receptor repertoire, and residual bias was removed computationally after sequencing. Regarding the original processing steps: Custom Python scripts were used to quantify repertoire diversity as the Shannon entropy index. Unsorted, CD4+ and CD8+ repertoires were analyzed separately, except in combined analyses where CD4+ and CD8+ sequences were merged in silico. A clone counted as expanded when the clone's frequency after treatment rose at least 2-fold relative to C1D1, and clones undetected at baseline were given a pseudocount of 0.5. Singleton clones were defined as clones with 0 or 1 copy at C1D1, and non-singleton clones were defined as clones with 2 or more copies. Clones expanded in unsorted samples were annotated as CD4+, CD8+ or unknown by matching protein sequences in sorted samples from the same patient. Wilcoxon tests on paired samples were used to test changes in diversity from C1D1 to C4D1. TCRdb retrieved this table from immuneACCESS and kept in-frame rearrangements only. Not all clones are present; in checked studies, unresolved V genes account for under half, and no reason is known for the remainder. The V and J calls and clone size come from that table; D and trimming were worked out from the DNA. For this sample there are 55,000 to 80,000 clones; about 92% appear just once. The top ten hold roughly 8% of the sample.

Of note for this clone: Its antigen is currently not known. No quality values exist for individual bases; no much larger clone is one base distant.

CDR1 is given as SEHNR and CDR2 as FQNEAQ, both from the germline V gene (reference sequence). The junction shows trimming of 5 bases on V and 5 bases on J, plus 6 bases between the germline ends. Measured from the cysteine to the phenylalanine, the CDR3 is 11 residues long. The read is trimmed to its CDR3 DNA, 33 bases read in frame from base 1. Study-level results and caveats: Newly diagnosed patients were reported to have lower baseline TCR diversity than healthy donors, and relapsed/refractory patients were reported to have lower baseline TCR diversity still. Patients starting nivolumab less than 1 year after ASCT had lower diversity and were excluded from later analyses to avoid confounding by immune reconstitution. Only a single clinical trial cohort was studied, and what caused the repertoire differences, possibly disease activity or prior therapy, remained undefined. Trial patients with a complete response had baseline diversity similar to that of newly diagnosed patients, while partial responders and progressors had significantly lower diversity. By C4D1, a significant rise was seen in CD4+ TCR diversity but not in CD8+ TCR diversity (p=0.0027 vs p=0.16), and the rise was most apparent among complete responders (p=0.02).

The sample's time point, from its label and the paper: cycle 1 day 1 (C1D1), immediately before nivolumab initiation. Every trial patient had relapsed following autologous stem cell transplantation, and prior brentuximab vedotin exposure was what differed among cohorts A, B and C. The trial cohort included more than 55 patients with relapsed/refractory classical Hodgkin lymphoma, and each patient had a best overall response of complete response, partial response or progressive disease. Trial patients were treated with single-agent nivolumab in the multi-cohort phase II CheckMate 205 trial. An independent review committee assessed best overall response by applying the 2007 International Working Group response criteria. Trial PBMCs were collected just before the start of nivolumab (C1D1) and during therapy at cycle 2 day 1 and cycle 4 day 1. After peripheral blood was drawn into 8 mL Vacutainer Cell Preparation Tubes, PBMCs were isolated by centrifugation and then cryopreserved.

The material was peripheral blood mononuclear cells (PBMCs), obtained at baseline. The rearranged segments are TRBV7-9 and TRBJ2-5; a confident D gene designation cannot be given. This sequence was found in a human donor with classical Hodgkin lymphoma. The DNA reads TGTGCCAGCAGCGGGCGGGAGACCCAGTACTTC. Its amino acids are CASSGRETQYF.